This T cell receptor (beta chain) is drawn from a study of blood T cell repertoires in COVID-19. Study information: COVID-19 samples from acute and convalescent phases originated in the United States, Italy and Spain.

The germline gives CDR1 SNHLY, CDR2 FYNNEI. The CDR3 runs 14 residues. Trimming pared 3 bases from V and 7 bases from J, leaving 13 bases between. Profiling relied on immunoSEQ multiplex PCR, and the TCRdb table lists in-frame clones only, not all of them. The repertoire has some 150,000 clones, roughly four fifths of them found once; the top ten carry approximately 2.9%. This receptor was identified in a woman at least 80 years old with acute or convalescent COVID-19. The chain recombines TRBV2 with TRBJ1-5, with D unresolved. The sample consisted of peripheral blood. CDR3 DNA: TGTGCCAGCAGTGATCTTACCGGCGGGCAGCCCCAGCATTTT. Translating it yields CASSDLTGGQPQHF. Based on the CDR3 plus reference TRBV2 and TRBJ1-5, the full variable domain is EPEVTQTPSHQVTQMGQEVILRCVPISNHLYFYWYRQILGQKVEFLVSFYNNEISEKSEIFDDQFSVERPDGSNFTLKIRSTKLEDSAMYFCASSDLTGGQPQHFGDGTRLSIL.